This record concerns one T cell receptor beta chain sequence. What it binds is unknown. This record comes from a study of high-grade serous ovarian cancer treatment subgroups. Study-wide findings and caveats: Clonal relatedness tracked neoantigen level, and by trend copy number and mutation load.

TCRdb's copy holds only in-frame clones and misses some; the assay was immunoSEQ multiplex PCR. The repertoire holds about 33,000 clones, with about 80% as singletons. Tumor tissue was taken before any definitive surgery or chemotherapy was given. The CDR3 runs 15 residues. Losses at the gene ends were 0 bases for V and 6 bases for J; bases not matched to a gene: 5. Germline loops: CDR1 MGHRA, CDR2 YSYEKL. The chain recombines TRBV4-1 with TRBJ1-5; 7 nucleotides match TRBD1. The specimen was tumor tissue. This clonotype was sampled from a human donor with high-grade serous ovarian cancer. In nucleotides, the CDR3 is TGCGCCAGCAGCCAAGAAGGGGGCGTTGGTCAGCCCCAGCATTTT. It is translated as CASSQEGGVGQPQHF.